A selection of T cell receptor beta chains follows, all from one sample in a study of shared clonotypes between healthy human individuals. Generated by immunoSEQ multiplex PCR, the TCRdb table keeps only in-frame clones and is missing some. The sample holds under 2,000,000 clones; about 95% are singletons and the top ten take around 1.2%. Sequencing used naive CD8+ T cells sorted from blood. The receptors derive from a man younger than 35 in good health. The CDR3 runs from the conserved cysteine through the conserved F or W. The order of the fields is clone size, D gene, V gene, J gene, CDR3 DNA, CDR3 protein. A D gene is named only where the DNA matches it firmly. Clone sizes are given selectively: once, few, many, or a class where the clone is expanded.

>-|-|TRBV6-1|TRBJ1-5
TGTGCCGTCGTCGGGTATAGCAATCAGCCCCAGCATTTT
CAVVGYSNQPQHF
>-|TRBD2|TRBV27|TRBJ2-1
TGTGCCAGCAGTTTTTATCAGAGAACTAGCGGTTACAATGAGCAGTTCTTC
CASSFYQRTSGYNEQFF
>-|TRBD2|TRBV27|TRBJ2-7
TGTGCCAGCAGTTTAACCGGGACTAGCGGCTACTACGAGCAGTACTTC
CASSLTGTSGYYEQYF
>-|TRBD1|TRBV2|TRBJ2-7
TGTGCCAGCAAGACAGGGCTTACCTACGAGCAGTACTTC
CASKTGLTYEQYF
>-|-|TRBV13|TRBJ2-1
TGTGCCAGCAGCTCCGGGGTTTTGGAGGGTGAGCAGTTCTTC
CASSSGVLEGEQFF
>-|TRBD1|TRBV2|TRBJ2-7
TGTGCCAGCAGTGAATACAGGGGTGGATCCTACGAGCAGTACTTC
CASSEYRGGSYEQYF
>-|TRBD2|TRBV9|TRBJ2-7
TGTGCCAGCAGCGCCGACCCCGGACTAGCGGAGCACTACGAGCAGTACTTC
CASSADPGLAEHYEQYF
>-|TRBD1|TRBV11-2|TRBJ2-7
TGTGCCAGCAGCTTAGTAGGACAGGGGTGGCACGAGCAGTACTTC
CASSLVGQGWHEQYF
>-|TRBD1|TRBV9|TRBJ2-5
TGTGCCAGCAGCGTGGGACAGGGCCAAGAGACCCAGTACTTC
CASSVGQGQETQYF
>once|-|TRBV9|TRBJ1-4
TGTGCCAGCAGCGCTGGGGGAGCAACTAATGAAAAACTGTTTTTT
CASSAGGATNEKLFF
>-|TRBD2|TRBV27|TRBJ2-3
TGTGCCAGCAGTCCTCTCGGGATAGCGGGAGGGCCTAACCCAGATACGCAGTATTTT
CASSPLGIAGGPNPDTQYF
>once|TRBD2|TRBV28|TRBJ2-1
TGTGCCAGCAGTTTAGTACGCGGGGGGGCCGACAATGAGCAGTTCTTC
CASSLVRGGADNEQFF
>-|-|TRBV27|TRBJ2-3
TGTGCCAGCAGTTTGCTGGGCACAGATACGCAGTATTTT
CASSLLGTDTQYF
>-|-|TRBV4-3|TRBJ2-3
TGCGCCAGCAGCCAAGACAGGGAGCGGGCCACAGATACGCAGTATTTT
CASSQDRERATDTQYF
>-|-|TRBV11-2|TRBJ2-3
TGTGCCAGCAGCTTACTCGACGGAGATACGCAGTATTTT
CASSLLDGDTQYF
>-|TRBD1|TRBV13|TRBJ2-7
TGTGCCAGCAGCAGGGGACAGGGGGAGTACGAGCAGTACTTC
CASSRGQGEYEQYF
>-|TRBD1|TRBV15|TRBJ2-7
TGTGCCACCAGTCCCGGGACAGGGCTTACCTACGAGCAGTACTTC
CATSPGTGLTYEQYF
>-|-|TRBV4-3|TRBJ1-1
TGCGCCAGCAGCCAAGATTGGGTGGGGAACACTGAAGCTTTCTTT
CASSQDWVGNTEAFF
>-|-|TRBV10-3|TRBJ2-7
TGTGCCATCAGTGATGACCCGTCCGAGCAGTACTTC
CAISDDPSEQYF
>once|-|TRBV7-9|TRBJ2-5
TGTGCCAGCAGCTTAACAGGGAATGGAGAGACCCAGTACTTC
CASSLTGNGETQYF
>-|TRBD1|TRBV5-6|TRBJ1-5
TGTGCCAGCAGCTTGGGCAGGGGGCGGCAGCCCCAGCATTTT
CASSLGRGRQPQHF
>-|-|TRBV6-1|TRBJ2-7
TGTGCCAGCACCCGACTAGTTTTGGACTACGAGCAGTACTTC
CASTRLVLDYEQYF
>-|-|TRBV11-2|TRBJ2-7
TGTGCCAGCAGCTTAGCAGGACTAACCTACGAGCAGTACTTC
CASSLAGLTYEQYF
>-|-|TRBV9|TRBJ2-7
TGTGCCAGCAGCCCCTCCCCCATAGGAGAGCAGTACTTC
CASSPSPIGEQYF
>-|-|TRBV7-8|TRBJ2-7
TGTGCCAGCAGCTTACTAAACCTAGGTAGTAACGAGCAGTACTTC
CASSLLNLGSNEQYF
>-|-|TRBV7-9|TRBJ2-7
TGTGCCAGCAGCCGCACAGGAATTCTGGGCGAGCAGTACTTC
CASSRTGILGEQYF